This T cell receptor (beta chain) was sequenced for a study of T cells after yellow fever vaccination. On this clonotype itself: The antigen is not known.

The study, taken as a whole, reports: Clonotype sharing between CD4 and CD8 compartments was small.

The TCR cDNA carried a universal primer site and UMIs from 5'RACE template switching. TCRdb called the 5' RACE reads again in MiXCR, with one record for every CDR3 protein. Of under 500,000 distinct CDR3 sequences listed, 18% are singletons. This CDR3 is built from 15 residues. With V trimmed by 3 bases and J by 5 bases, 10 bases remained unmatched. Germline values: CDR1 SGHRS, CDR2 YFSETQ. The rearrangement links TRBV5-1 to TRBJ2-5; 7 bases map to TRBD1. The sample consisted of PBMCs, taken before the yellow fever booster vaccination. The clonotype was recovered from a man between 18 and 35 years old who received the YFV17D yellow fever vaccine. CDR3 residues: CASSWGQTLGETQYF. CDR3 in DNA: TGCGCCAGCAGCTGGGGACAGACGCTCGGCGAGACCCAGTACTTC.